Each of the 14 T cell receptor beta chains below was sequenced from the same sample in a study of blood T cell repertoires in COVID-19. TCRdb keeps only in-frame clones here, not all; method: immunoSEQ multiplex PCR. The data show around 250,000 clones, roughly 88% seen once. The specimen was peripheral blood. The receptors here all came from a man older than 75 with acute or convalescent COVID-19.

The V gene is TRBV6-5, the J gene TRBJ1-1; D might be TRBD1 (6 bases). Trimming shortened V by 8 bases and J by 3 bases, and 13 bases separated the two germline ends. The germline V gene encodes CDR1 MNHEY and CDR2 SVGAGI. The CDR3 sequence is 13 residues long. The CDR3 spells CASSKGGHTEAFF. CDR3 sequence (DNA): TGTGCCAGCTCCAAGGGGGGGCACACTGAAGCTTTCTTT.

The J gene is TRBJ1-2, the V gene TRBV5-4; D perhaps matches TRBD1 (6 bases). V was shortened by 0 bases and J by 6 bases, with 12 bases between the two germline ends. This CDR3 spans 14 amino acids. Germline-derived CDR1 and CDR2 are SGHNT and YYREEE (reference sequence). DNA for the CDR3: TGTGCCAGCAGCTTGGACGCCAGGGGACATGGCTACACCTTC. It yields the protein CASSLDARGHGYTF.

This clone was detected only once. Within the sample, other DNA sequences also encode this same CDR3. The chain is built from TRBV3-1 (or the pseudogene TRBV3-2) and TRBJ1-1; D is unresolved. This CDR3 region has 13 residues. V lost 4 bases to trimming and J lost 5 bases, with 11 bases between them. The V gene's germline CDR1 is LGHDT and CDR2 YNNKEL (reference sequence). CDR3 protein: CASSRQGGTEAFF. CDR3 sequence (DNA): TGTGCCAGCAGCCGCCAAGGAGGGACTGAAGCTTTCTTT.

The genes are TRBV29-1 and TRBJ2-2, with D possibly TRBD1 on 6 matching bases. Trimming left V 6 bases short and J 0 bases short, with 14 bases between. This CDR3 has 15 amino acids. The germline CDR1 and CDR2 sequences are SQVTM and ANQGSEA. The CDR3 loop reads CSVLGGFTNTGELFF. As DNA, the CDR3 is TGCAGCGTCCTAGGGGGATTTACGAACACCGGGGAGCTGTTTTTT.

The rearrangement links TRBV6-6 to TRBJ2-7; the match to TRBD2 covers 11 bases. This CDR3 has 16 residues. Trimming removed 2 bases from V and 5 bases from J; junction bases left unmatched: 8. In germline, CDR1 is MNHNY, CDR2 SVGAGI (reference sequence). The CDR3 sequence: CASSYGTSGSPNEQYF. The CDR3 DNA sequence: TGTGCCAGCAGTTACGGGACTAGCGGATCTCCTAACGAGCAGTACTTC.

This rearrangement joins TRBV29-1 to TRBJ2-1, with TRBD1 as a possible D gene (6 bases). The CDR3 is 13 amino acids. The ends were cut back, 6 bases at V and 12 bases at J, with 21 bases in the middle. CDR1 is SQVTM, CDR2 ANQGSEA, per germline. Here the CDR3 reads CSVPRDIGFGQFF. CDR3 DNA sequence: TGCAGCGTACCCCGGGACATTGGTTTTGGGCAGTTCTTC.

The chain combines TRBV21-1 with TRBJ1-1; the D call of TRBD1 is as the table states it, not checked on the DNA. TRBV21-1 is a pseudogene. This CDR3 spans 16 amino acids. The CDR3, as DNA: TGTGCCAGCAGCAACCAGGTTAGTTGGGGGCCCACTGAAGCTTTCTTT. This codes for CASSNQVSWGPTEAFF.

This chain connects TRBV7-8 to TRBJ1-4, with TRBD1 matching 9 bases. This CDR3 region has 16 residues. Germline trimming cut 0 bases from V and 10 bases from J; bases unmatched to any gene: 9. Per the germline V gene, CDR1 is SGHVS and CDR2 is FQNEAQ. The CDR3 region has the DNA TGTGCCAGCAGCTTAGCGCCGGGACAGGGCGGAGGAAAACTGTTTTTT. This sequence encodes CASSLAPGQGGGKLFF.

J is TRBJ2-2 and V is TRBV9, with 11 bases aligning to TRBD1. Looked up from germline, CDR1 is SGDLS and CDR2 is YYNGEE. Trimming at V came to 3 bases and at J to 5 bases, leaving 6 bases not matched to a gene. CDR3 length: 16 residues. CDR3 sequence (DNA): TGTGCCAGCAGCGACCCGGACAGGGGGCGGACCGGGGAGCTGTTTTTT. Translating it yields CASSDPDRGRTGELFF.

The chain carries TRBV7-9 and TRBJ1-6; 9 nucleotides align to TRBD1. The CDR3 is 14 amino acids. The ends lost 5 bases at V and 10 bases at J; junction bases unmatched: 6. The germline V gene encodes CDR1 SEHNR and CDR2 FQNEAQ (reference sequence). The DNA of the CDR3 is TGTGCCAGCAGCCGGGACAGGGTAAAGTCACCCCTCCACTTT. Amino acid sequence: CASSRDRVKSPLHF.

The gene calls are TRBV7-9 and TRBJ2-5; D is undetermined. V lost 7 bases, J lost 4 bases, and 13 bases lay in between. This CDR3 contains 13 residues. Germline CDR1 SEHNR, CDR2 FQNEAQ (reference sequence). CDR3 in DNA: TGTGCCAGCACACGCGGCTTCGGAGAGACCCAGTACTTC. Translation: CASTRGFGETQYF.

The chain combines TRBV19 with TRBJ1-2; D might be TRBD1 (6 bases). Germline V lookup: CDR1 LNHDA, CDR2 SQIVND (reference sequence). The CDR3 is 15 amino acids. The germline V and J ends were trimmed by 3 bases and 5 bases, with 16 bases remaining between them. This CDR3 is CASSILWTEVYGYTF. The CDR3 nucleotides read TGTGCCAGTAGTATTCTCTGGACAGAGGTTTATGGCTACACCTTC.

This clone has only a few counts. The rearrangement links TRBV10-2 to TRBJ1-1; TRBD1 agrees at 7 bases. With 6 bases clipped from V and 3 bases from J, the junction kept 13 bases outside the gene matches. This CDR3 region has 16 residues. In germline, CDR1 is WSHSY, CDR2 SAAADI. The CDR3 spells CASRAGQPVGYTEAFF. The DNA for the CDR3 is TGCGCCAGCAGGGCGGGACAGCCGGTGGGGTACACTGAAGCTTTCTTT.

The rearrangement uses TRBV18 and TRBJ2-5; 9 nucleotides agree with TRBD1. This CDR3 contains 14 residues. CDR1 is KGHSH, CDR2 LQKENI, per germline. The V segment lost 6 bases and the J segment 4 bases; nucleotides outside the gene matches: 6. CDR3: CASSVGQGVETQYF. The CDR3 nucleotides are TGTGCCAGCTCGGTGGGACAGGGAGTAGAGACCCAGTACTTC.